This T cell receptor beta chain stems from a study of cytomegalovirus exposure and HLA in healthy donors. V was cut by 4 bases and J by 0 bases, with 9 bases left in between. The CDR3 length is 14 residues. Looked up from germline, CDR1 is SGHVS and CDR2 is FQNEAQ. It was with 60 Vbeta and 13 Jbeta primers that the PCR ran. The repertoire was sequenced with immunoSEQ multiplex PCR; TCRdb's copy has only in-frame clones and lacks some. The sample yields about 170,000 clones, roughly 80% seen once. Study results and limitations: Data from an earlier analysis indicated that most TCR beta V segments were productive either about 90% or about 30% of the time. Within a later analysis, the majority of CMV-associated TCR beta chains appeared HLA-restricted. It was taken for granted in presence/absence analyses that sequencing depth across donors was roughly uniform.

Concerning this clone: As yet, its antigen is unknown.

Donors were ostensibly healthy at sampling, although undocumented immune exposures were probable. The sequenced sample was PBMCs. This receptor was obtained from a woman aged 45-65 years in good health and CMV-seropositive. This chain joins TRBV7-8 and TRBJ1-2; D may be TRBD1 (5 bases). The CDR3 here is CASSSLQANYGYTF. As DNA, the CDR3 is TGTGCCAGCAGCTCACTACAGGCTAACTATGGCTACACCTTC.